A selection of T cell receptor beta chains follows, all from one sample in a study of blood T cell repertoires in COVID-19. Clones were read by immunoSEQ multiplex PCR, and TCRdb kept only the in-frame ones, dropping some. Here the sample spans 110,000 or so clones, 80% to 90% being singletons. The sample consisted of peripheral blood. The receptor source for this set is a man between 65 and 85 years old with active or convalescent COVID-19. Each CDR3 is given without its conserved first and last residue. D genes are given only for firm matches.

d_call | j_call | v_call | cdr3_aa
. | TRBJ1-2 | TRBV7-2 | ASSLAGDNYGYT
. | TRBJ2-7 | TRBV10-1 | ASSPGSPNEQY
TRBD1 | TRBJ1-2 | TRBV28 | ASSNADRGLGYGYT
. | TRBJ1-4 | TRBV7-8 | ASSFLDNPNEKLF
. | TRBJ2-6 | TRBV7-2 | ASSLATGPGANVLT
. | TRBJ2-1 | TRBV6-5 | ASSAGLERKF
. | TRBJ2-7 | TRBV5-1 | ASSFSGKGEQY
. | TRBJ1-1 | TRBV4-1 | ASSQDGEVFAEAF
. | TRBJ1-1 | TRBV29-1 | SVMTSMNTEAF
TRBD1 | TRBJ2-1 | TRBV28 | ASSYRGSSSYNEQF
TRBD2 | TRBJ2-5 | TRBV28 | ASSSSLAGIRETQY
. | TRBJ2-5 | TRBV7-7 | ASSRNRQETQY
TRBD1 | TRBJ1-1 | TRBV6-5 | ASNDRGRDTEAF
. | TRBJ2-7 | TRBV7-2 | ASSLRWTVSYEQY
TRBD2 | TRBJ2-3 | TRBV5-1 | ASRTSGRVADTQY
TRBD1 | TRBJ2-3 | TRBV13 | ASSLYKSRGRGTDTQY
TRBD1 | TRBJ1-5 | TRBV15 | ATSPMDRGGNQPQH
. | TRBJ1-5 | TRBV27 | ASSWSGENNQPQH
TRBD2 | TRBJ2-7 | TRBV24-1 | ATSDSHRTSGRRYEQY
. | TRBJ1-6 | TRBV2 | ASRGRLGNSPLH
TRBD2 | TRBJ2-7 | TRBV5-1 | ASSWSSGRASGGYEQY
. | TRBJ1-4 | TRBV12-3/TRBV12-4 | ASSFREKLF
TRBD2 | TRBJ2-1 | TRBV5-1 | ASSLRGGGNEQF
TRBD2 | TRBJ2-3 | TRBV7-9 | ASTEGGLASNTQY
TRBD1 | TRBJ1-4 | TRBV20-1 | SASGTGVIEKLF
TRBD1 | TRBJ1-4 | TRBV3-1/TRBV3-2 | ASNQQGFGEKLF
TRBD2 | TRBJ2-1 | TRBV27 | ASSFALAGGPSYNEQF
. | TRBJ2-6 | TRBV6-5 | ASSLEGAGANVLT
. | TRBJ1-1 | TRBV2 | ASSGGSLNTEAF
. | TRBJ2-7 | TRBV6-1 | ASSDGGLVGGQY
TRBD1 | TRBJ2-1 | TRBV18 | ASSPGQGVDEQF
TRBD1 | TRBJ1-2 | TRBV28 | ASSPGQGAEGGYT
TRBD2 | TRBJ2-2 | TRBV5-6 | ASSLGSGRISGELF
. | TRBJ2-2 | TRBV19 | ASSIETANTGELF
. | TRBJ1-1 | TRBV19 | ASMGQSLTMNTEAF
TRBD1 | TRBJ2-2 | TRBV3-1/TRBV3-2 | ASSQDAGGTGELF